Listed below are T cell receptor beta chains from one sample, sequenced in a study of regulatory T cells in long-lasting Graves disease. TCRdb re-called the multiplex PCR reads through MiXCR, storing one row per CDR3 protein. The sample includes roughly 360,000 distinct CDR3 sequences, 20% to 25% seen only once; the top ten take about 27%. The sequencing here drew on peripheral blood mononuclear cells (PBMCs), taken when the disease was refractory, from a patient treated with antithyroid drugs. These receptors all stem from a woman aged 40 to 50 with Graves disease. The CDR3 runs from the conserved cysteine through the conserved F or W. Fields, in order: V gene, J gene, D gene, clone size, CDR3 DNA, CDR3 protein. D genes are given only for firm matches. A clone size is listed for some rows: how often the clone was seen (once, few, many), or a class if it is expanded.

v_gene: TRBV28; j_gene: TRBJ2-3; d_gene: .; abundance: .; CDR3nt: TGTGCCAGCAGTTTATCATTGGCTGCAACAGATACGCAGTATTTT; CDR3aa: CASSLSLAATDTQYF
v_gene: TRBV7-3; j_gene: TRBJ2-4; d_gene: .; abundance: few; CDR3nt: TGTGCCAGCAGCTTAACGGCTGGGGCTGGACTTGGCAAAAACATTCAGTACTTC; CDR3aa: CASSLTAGAGLGKNIQYF
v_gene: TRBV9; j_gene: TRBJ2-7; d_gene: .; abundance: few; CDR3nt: TGTGCCAGCAGCGTAGGAGAGACCTCCTACGAGCAGTACTTC; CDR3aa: CASSVGETSYEQYF
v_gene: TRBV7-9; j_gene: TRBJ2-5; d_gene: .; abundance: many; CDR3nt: TGTGCCAGCAGCTTAGGCGGGCGGATTCAAGAGACCCAGTACTTC; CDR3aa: CASSLGGRIQETQYF
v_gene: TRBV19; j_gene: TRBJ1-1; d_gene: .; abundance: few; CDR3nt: TGTGCCAGTAGTATAGATTGGGGAGCGGACACTGAAGCTTTCTTT; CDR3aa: CASSIDWGADTEAFF
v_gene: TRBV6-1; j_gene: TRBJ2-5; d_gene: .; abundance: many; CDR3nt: TGTGCCAGCAGTGAAGGCAACGGACAGTGGGAGACCCAGTACTTC; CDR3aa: CASSEGNGQWETQYF
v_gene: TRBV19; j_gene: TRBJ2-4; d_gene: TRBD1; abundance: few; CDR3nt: TGTGCCAGTAGTCACAGGGGAGCCAAAAACATTCAGTACTTC; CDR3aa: CASSHRGAKNIQYF
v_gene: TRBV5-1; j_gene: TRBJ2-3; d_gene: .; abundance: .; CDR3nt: TGCGCCAGCCGCAAGCTACAGAGCACAGATACGCAGTATTTT; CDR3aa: CASRKLQSTDTQYF
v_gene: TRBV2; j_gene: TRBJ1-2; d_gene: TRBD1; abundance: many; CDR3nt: TGTGCCAGCCGGACCGGGCAGGGGGTGGGGGGCTACACCTTC; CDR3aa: CASRTGQGVGGYTF
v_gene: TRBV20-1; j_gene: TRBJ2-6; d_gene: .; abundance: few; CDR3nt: TGCAGTGCTCTTAGGGGGAACATCCGCTTCTCTGGGGCCAACGTCCTGACTTTC; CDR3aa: CSALRGNIRFSGANVLTF
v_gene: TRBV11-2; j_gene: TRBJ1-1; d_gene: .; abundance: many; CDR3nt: TGTGCCAGCAGCTTAGTGTCTCTCTCAGCAGGAGGAAACACTGAAGCTTTCTTT; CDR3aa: CASSLVSLSAGGNTEAFF
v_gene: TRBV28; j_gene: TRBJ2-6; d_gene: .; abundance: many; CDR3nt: TGTGCCAGCACATTTTCTGGGGCCAACGTCCTGACTTTC; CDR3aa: CASTFSGANVLTF
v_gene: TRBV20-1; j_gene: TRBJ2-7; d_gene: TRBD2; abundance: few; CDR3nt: TGCAGTGCTAGAGGGCGGACTAGTTCCAACGAGCAGTACTTC; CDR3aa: CSARGRTSSNEQYF
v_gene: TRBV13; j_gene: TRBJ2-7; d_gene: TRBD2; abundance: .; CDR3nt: TGTGCCAGCAGCTCGGGACTGGCGGGAGGAGTAACGGGGGAGCAGTACTTC; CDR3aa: CASSSGLAGGVTGEQYF
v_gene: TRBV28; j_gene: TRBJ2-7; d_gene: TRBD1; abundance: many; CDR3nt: TGTGCCAGCAGACGGACAGGGGGCGACGTGCTTCGCTACGAGCAGTACTTC; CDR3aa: CASRRTGGDVLRYEQYF
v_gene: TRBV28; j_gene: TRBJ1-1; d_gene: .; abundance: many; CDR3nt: TGTGCCAGCATCCTCCGGGGGAACATGAACACTGAAGCTTTCTTT; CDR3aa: CASILRGNMNTEAFF
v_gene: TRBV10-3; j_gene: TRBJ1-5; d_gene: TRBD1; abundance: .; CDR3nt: TGTGCCATCAGTGAGGTGGGACAGGGGTGGGATCAGCCCCAGCATTTT; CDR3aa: CAISEVGQGWDQPQHF